This entry is about one T cell receptor (beta chain). TCRdb's table, derived via immunoSEQ multiplex PCR, lists solely in-frame clones and lacks some. The table has a few hundred thousand clones, roughly 88% seen once. This record belongs to a study of cytomegalovirus exposure and HLA in healthy donors. In the study overall: The roughly 110 validation repertoires used the same platform as the roughly 700 first-cohort repertoires (as reported by a later analysis).

Looked up from germline, CDR1 is MNHEY and CDR2 is SVGAGI. This CDR3 has 14 residues. V lost 0 bases to trimming and J lost 6 bases, with 9 bases between them. The sequencing input was PBMCs. The sequence derives from a woman aged 25 to 39 in good health and CMV-seronegative. The chain has TRBV6-5 and TRBJ2-1; weak D call: TRBD2 (5 bases). CDR3 region: CASSYSPRGNEQFF. CDR3 DNA: TGTGCCAGCAGTTACTCCCCACGGGGCAATGAGCAGTTCTTC.